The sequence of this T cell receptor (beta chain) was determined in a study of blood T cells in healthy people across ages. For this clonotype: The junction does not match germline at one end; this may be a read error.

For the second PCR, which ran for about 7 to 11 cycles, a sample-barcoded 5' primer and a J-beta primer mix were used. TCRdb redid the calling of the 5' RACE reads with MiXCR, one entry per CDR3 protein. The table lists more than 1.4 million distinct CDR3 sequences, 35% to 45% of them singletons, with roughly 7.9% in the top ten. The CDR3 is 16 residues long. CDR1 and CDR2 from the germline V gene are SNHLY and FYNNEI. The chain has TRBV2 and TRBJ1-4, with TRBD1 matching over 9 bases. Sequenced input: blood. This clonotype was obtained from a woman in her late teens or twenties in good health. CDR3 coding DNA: TGCGTCAGCAGTGAAGACAGGGGGTTTGATAATGAAAAACTGTTTTTT. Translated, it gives CVSSEDRGFDNEKLFF.